This T cell receptor (beta chain) was sequenced in a study of neurological immune-mediated disorders. V lost 0 bases and J lost 4; bases outside the gene matches: 11. CDR3 length equals 18 residues. Per germline, CDR1 LGHNA and CDR2 YNFKEQ. In its sample, this clonotype was seen many times. In TCRdb, the 5' RACE reads were re-called with MiXCR into one record per CDR3 protein. The sample consists of about 70,000 distinct CDR3 sequences, approximately 3.3% of them appearing once. The clonotype was recovered from a woman aged 50 to 65 with multiple sclerosis. The material sequenced was PBMCs. The chain joins TRBV4-2 to TRBJ2-1; 8 bases are shared with TRBD2. DNA of the CDR3: TGTGCCAGCAGCCAAGATTTAGGGCGGGGGGCCTTTTACAATGAGCAGTTCTTC. It encodes CASSQDLGRGAFYNEQFF.